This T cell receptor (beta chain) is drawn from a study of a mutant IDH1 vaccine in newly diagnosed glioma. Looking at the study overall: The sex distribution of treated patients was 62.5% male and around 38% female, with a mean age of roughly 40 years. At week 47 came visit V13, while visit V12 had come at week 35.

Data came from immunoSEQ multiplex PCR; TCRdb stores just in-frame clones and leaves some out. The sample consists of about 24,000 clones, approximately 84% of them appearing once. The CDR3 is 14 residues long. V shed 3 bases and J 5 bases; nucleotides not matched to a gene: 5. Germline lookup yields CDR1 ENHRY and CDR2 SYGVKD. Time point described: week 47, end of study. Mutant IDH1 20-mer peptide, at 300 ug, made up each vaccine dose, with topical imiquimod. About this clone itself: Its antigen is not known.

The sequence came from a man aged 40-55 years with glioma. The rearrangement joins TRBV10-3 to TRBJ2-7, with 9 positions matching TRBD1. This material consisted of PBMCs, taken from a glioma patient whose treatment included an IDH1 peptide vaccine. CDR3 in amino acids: CAISDKQGANEQYF. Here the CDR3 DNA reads TGTGCCATCAGTGACAAACAGGGGGCCAACGAGCAGTACTTC.